This T cell receptor beta chain was recovered during a study of OX40 agonist ivuxolimab in advanced cancers. Study information: Prior anti-PD-1, anti-PD-L1 or anti-CTLA-4 therapy did not bar entry, and about 40% had some.

Findings and limits, study-wide: Patients who responded partially at 0.1-3.0 mg/kg showed clonal expansion ranking among the lowest.

Sequencing was performed with immunoSEQ multiplex PCR; in TCRdb, only in-frame clones are kept and a portion is missing. Of more than 80,000 clones in the sample, 85% to 95% are singletons; the top ten hold around 0.25%. Comment on this clone: The antigen remains undetermined.

The sequence was obtained from an adult with an advanced solid tumor such as melanoma, head and neck, liver or kidney cancer. Here the sequenced sample was CD4+ or CD8+ T cells sorted from blood, taken in a trial of the OX40 agonist ivuxolimab.

In DNA, the CDR3 is TGCGCCAGCAGCTTGATGGGAGTGAATGAGCAGTTCTTC. This gives the protein CASSLMGVNEQFF. J is TRBJ2-1 and V is TRBV5-1, with D tentatively TRBD2 (5 bases). The length of the CDR3 is 13 residues. The germline V and J ends were trimmed by 1 base and 7 bases, with 9 bases remaining between them. CDR1 and CDR2 (germline): SGHRS, YFSETQ.